This T cell receptor (beta chain) derives from a study of a mutant IDH1 vaccine in newly diagnosed glioma. Described time point: week 35, safety follow-up. The study gave 300 ug of mutant IDH1 20-mer peptide per vaccine dose, with topical imiquimod. Produced via immunoSEQ multiplex PCR; TCRdb's table is partial and in-frame only. Of about 55,000 clones in the sample, under 90% were seen once. This clone was detected once. Its target is not known. The germline V and J ends were trimmed by 3 bases and 4 bases, with 16 bases remaining between them. The CDR3 loop spans 15 amino acids. CDR1 is SGHNT, CDR2 YYREEE, per germline (reference sequence).

V usage is TRBV5-4 and J usage is TRBJ1-1; D may be TRBD1 (6 bases). The source of this sequence is a woman aged 18 to 35 with glioma. Sequenced here: PBMCs, sampled from a glioma patient whose treatment included an IDH1 peptide vaccine. CDR3 nucleotides: TGTGCCAGCAGCTCCGTACAGGGAGCGGGCACTGAAGCTTTCTTT. This translates into CASSSVQGAGTEAFF.